These 26 T cell receptor beta chains originate from one sample sequenced in a study of cytomegalovirus exposure and HLA in healthy donors. The PCR was carried out with 60 Vbeta primers and 13 Jbeta primers. Assay used: immunoSEQ multiplex PCR; TCRdb lists only in-frame clones, some missing. The sample contains around 170,000 clones, around 85% of which appear only once. Sequenced material: PBMCs. These receptor sequences come from a man aged 45 to 65 in good health and CMV-seronegative.

The rearrangement links TRBV6-1 to TRBJ1-6; no firm D call. Germline CDR1 MNHNS, CDR2 SASEGT. Deletions cut 11 bases from V and 5 bases from J, with 16 bases between. The CDR3 covers 14 residues. CDR3 DNA sequence: TGTGCCTCCCTAGGGCGGCGGGATAATTCACCCCTCCACTTT. It codes for CASLGRRDNSPLHF.

The rearrangement links TRBV6-5 to TRBJ2-3; D might be TRBD2 (6 bases). V shed 4 bases and J shed 4 bases, with 15 bases lying between them. The CDR3 is made up of 15 amino acids. Germline CDR1 reads MNHEY; CDR2 reads SVGAGI. CDR3 residues: CASSFGGLRADTQYF. The CDR3 DNA reads TGTGCCAGCAGTTTTGGGGGGTTACGGGCAGATACGCAGTATTTT.

This rearrangement joins TRBV30 to TRBJ1-5, with D possibly being TRBD1 (5 bases). The CDR3 covers 14 residues. In germline, CDR1 is GTSNPN, CDR2 SVGIG (reference sequence). Trimming took off 0 bases at V and 2 bases at J, with 8 bases between the two ends. CDR3 protein: CAWSVPGGNQPQHF. CDR3 DNA: TGTGCCTGGAGTGTACCGGGGGGCAATCAGCCCCAGCATTTT.

The sample holds a few counts of this clone. V and J are TRBV19 and TRBJ2-6; a weak D match, TRBD1 (5 bases). The CDR3 is made up of 16 amino acids. V was clipped by 6 bases and J by 0 bases, with 12 bases between them. Germline V CDR1 and CDR2: LNHDA, SQIVND (reference sequence). The chain's CDR3 is CASRDIGDSGANVLTF. CDR3 coding DNA: TGTGCCAGTAGGGACATAGGGGACTCTGGGGCCAACGTCCTGACTTTC.

The CDR3 region is CASSSGGGIQYF. The CDR3, as DNA: TGTGCCAGCAGCTCTGGCGGGGGCATTCAGTACTTC. V is TRBV9 and J is TRBJ2-4; 7 bases map to TRBD2. With 4 bases clipped from V and 9 bases from J, the junction kept 4 bases outside the gene matches. There are 12 residues in the CDR3. Germline CDR1 reads SGDLS; CDR2 reads YYNGEE. The whole variable domain, remainder taken from reference TRBV9 and TRBJ2-4, is DSGVTQTPKHLITATGQRVTLRCSPRSGDLSVYWYQQSLDQGLQFLIQYYNGEERAKGNILERFSAQQFPDLHSELNLSSLELGDSALYFCASSSGGGIQYFGAGTRLSVL.

This clone was seen a few times. The V gene is TRBV7-2, the J gene TRBJ2-3; 10 bases fit TRBD2. CDR1 is SGHTA and CDR2 is FQGNSA in the germline V gene. The CDR3 length is 18 residues. Losses at the gene ends were 2 bases for V and 0 bases for J; bases not matched to a gene: 8. The CDR3 DNA sequence: TGTGCCAGCAGCTTAACCCCTAGCGGGGGAACTAGCACAGATACGCAGTATTTT. Translation: CASSLTPSGGTSTDTQYF.

This clone has only a few counts. The CDR3 coding sequence is TGTGCCAGCAGACCCGCGGGATCTGGAAACACCATATATTTT. Its protein is CASRPAGSGNTIYF. This sequence joins TRBV6-5 and TRBJ1-3; D is unclear. The CDR3 is 14 amino acids. Germline-derived CDR1 and CDR2 are MNHEY and SVGAGI. V lost 6 bases and J lost 1, with 10 bases in between.

The chain has TRBV27 and TRBJ2-7; D not resolved. Looked up from germline, CDR1 is MNHEY and CDR2 is SMNVEV (reference sequence). Trimming shortened V by 3 bases and J by 2 bases, and 8 bases separated the two germline ends. The CDR3 spans 13 residues. DNA for the CDR3: TGTGCCAGCAGTTTGGGCAAAACCTACGAGCAGTACTTC. This gives the protein CASSLGKTYEQYF.

The chain uses TRBV15 and TRBJ1-6, with 9 bases that match TRBD1. Germline lookup yields CDR1 LNHNV and CDR2 YYDKDF (reference sequence). The CDR3 runs 16 residues. The J segment lost 9 bases and the V segment lost 3 bases, leaving 9 bases of the junction unmatched. As DNA, the CDR3 is TGTGCCACCAGCAGGGGTACCGGGACAGGGACTTCACCCCTCCACTTT. Translated, it gives CATSRGTGTGTSPLHF.

This clone turned up a few times. The rearrangement uses TRBV10-2 and TRBJ1-2, with D maybe TRBD1 (5 bases). The CDR3 has 14 residues. Germline V gene lookup returns CDR1 WSHSY and CDR2 SAAADI. The V and J ends lost 4 bases and 8 bases respectively, with 17 bases between them. Here the CDR3 reads CASSASGGMGGYTF. The CDR3, as DNA: TGCGCCAGCAGTGCGTCGGGGGGGATGGGGGGCTACACCTTC.

The rearrangement joins TRBV28 to TRBJ1-1; TRBD1 agrees at 10 bases. V was pared by 4 bases and J by 5 bases, with 4 bases of the junction left unmatched. Per the germline V gene, CDR1 is MDHEN and CDR2 is SYDVKM. This CDR3 spans 14 amino acids. The CDR3 sequence: CASSSTGGKTEAFF. Here the CDR3 DNA reads TGTGCCAGCAGTTCGACAGGGGGCAAAACTGAAGCTTTCTTT.

The table lists this clone with a count of one. Other nucleotide sequences in the sample specify the same CDR3. The chain joins TRBV18 to TRBJ1-3, with 7 bases identical to TRBD1. Germline CDR1 KGHSH, CDR2 LQKENI. V was clipped by 2 bases and J by 0 bases; unmatched bases: 1. The CDR3 is 15 residues long. The CDR3 region is CASSPWDSSGNTIYF. Here the CDR3 DNA reads TGTGCCAGCTCACCATGGGACAGCTCTGGAAACACCATATATTTT.

The chain joins TRBV6-1 to TRBJ2-5; D might be TRBD2 (5 bases). CDR1 is MNHNS and CDR2 is SASEGT in the germline V gene. This CDR3 spans 12 amino acids. V was trimmed by 5 bases and J by 1 base, leaving 5 bases between them. CDR3 loop: CASSSGQETQYF. DNA for the CDR3: TGTGCCAGCAGTAGCGGCCAAGAGACCCAGTACTTC.

This clone was observed once. The V gene is TRBV2, the J gene TRBJ1-3, with unresolved D. CDR1 SNHLY and CDR2 FYNNEI come from the germline V gene. Trimming took off 3 bases at V and 0 bases at J, with 9 bases between the two ends. The CDR3 sequence is 15 residues long. This CDR3 is CASSDEGFSGNTIYF. The CDR3, as DNA: TGTGCCAGCAGTGATGAGGGCTTCTCTGGAAACACCATATATTTT.

This chain links TRBV7-2 with TRBJ2-5, with 12 bases matching TRBD2. V dropped 5 bases and J dropped 5; count of bases not matched to a gene: 6. The CDR3 is 15 amino acids. Germline V CDR1 and CDR2: SGHTA, FQGNSA. The CDR3 is CASSQRTSGMETQYF. The CDR3 DNA is TGTGCCAGCAGCCAACGGACTAGCGGGATGGAGACCCAGTACTTC.

This clone has a handful of counts. The rearrangement joins TRBV29-1 to TRBJ1-2; D remains unclear. Per germline, CDR1 SQVTM and CDR2 ANQGSEA. CDR3 length: 14 residues. Trimming stripped 0 bases from V and 4 bases from J, with 12 bases between. The CDR3 here is CSVEDLGVSYGYTF. The CDR3 DNA reads TGCAGCGTTGAAGATTTGGGCGTGAGCTATGGCTACACCTTC. Based on the CDR3 plus reference TRBV29-1 and TRBJ1-2, the full variable domain is SAVISQKPSRDICQRGTSLTIQCQVDSQVTMMFWYRQQPGQSLTLIATANQGSEATYESGFVIDKFPISRPNLTFSTLTVSNMSPEDSSIYLCSVEDLGVSYGYTFGSGTRLTVV.

J is TRBJ2-5 and V is TRBV11-3, with a possible D match to TRBD2 (5 bases). Germline V lookup: CDR1 SGHNT, CDR2 YENEEA. The CDR3 loop spans 15 amino acids. V lost 0 bases and J 0 bases, leaving 8 bases between the germline ends. CDR3 region: CASSLDSGYQETQYF. The CDR3 bases are TGTGCCAGCAGCTTAGATTCGGGGTACCAAGAGACCCAGTACTTC.

This clone was observed once. This chain connects TRBV5-8 to TRBJ2-1; D might be TRBD2 (6 bases). This CDR3 has 12 residues. Germline-derived CDR1 and CDR2 are SGHTS and YDEGEE. V lost 7 bases and J lost 8, with 13 bases in between. This chain's CDR3 is CASQPPGDEQFF. The CDR3 region has the DNA TGTGCCAGCCAACCGCCGGGGGATGAGCAGTTCTTC.

Only a few counts were recorded for this clone. The genes are TRBV6-1 and TRBJ1-2; no definite D call. Germline V CDR1 and CDR2: MNHNS, SASEGT. The CDR3 has 12 residues. The ends were cut back, 3 bases at V and 3 bases at J, with 5 bases in the middle. The CDR3 loop is CASSERDYGYTF. As DNA, the CDR3 is TGTGCCAGCAGTGAGAGGGACTATGGCTACACCTTC.

The chain has TRBV25-1 and TRBJ1-6; D call uncertain. CDR1 and CDR2 from the germline V gene are MGHDK and SYGVNS. The CDR3 sequence is 13 residues long. The V and J ends lost 5 bases and 7 bases respectively, with 9 bases between them. CDR3 DNA: TGTGCCAGCAGTCCATACGGGAATTCACCCCTCCACTTT. Its translation: CASSPYGNSPLHF.

The V and J genes are TRBV4-1 and TRBJ2-5, with 11 bases that match TRBD2. The CDR3 is 15 residues long. Trimming at V came to 4 bases and at J to 4 bases, leaving 5 bases not matched to a gene. CDR1 MGHRA and CDR2 YSYEKL come from the germline V gene. The chain's CDR3 is CASSLAGGRGETQYF. CDR3 DNA: TGCGCCAGCAGCCTAGCGGGGGGGAGAGGAGAGACCCAGTACTTC.

In nucleotides, the CDR3 is TGCAGCGTTCTTGGACTAGCCGCAGAAGAGACCCAGTACTTC. Translated: CSVLGLAAEETQYF. The V and J genes are TRBV29-1 and TRBJ2-5; TRBD2 aligns across 8 bases. Germline CDR1 reads SQVTM; CDR2 reads ANQGSEA. V was clipped by 5 bases and J by 3 bases; unmatched bases: 8. There are 14 residues in the CDR3.

The chain joins TRBV5-1 to TRBJ1-1, with 8 bases that match TRBD1. Germline V gene sequence: CDR1 SGHRS, CDR2 YFSETQ. Trimming took 4 bases from V and 3 from J; bases not matched to a gene: 2. The CDR3 is 13 residues long. CDR3 bases: TGCGCCAGCAGCCAGGACAGGGACACTGAAGCTTTCTTT. It codes for CASSQDRDTEAFF.

The chain combines TRBV7-2 with TRBJ2-6, with unresolved D. Germline-derived CDR1 and CDR2 are SGHTA and FQGNSA. The CDR3 consists of 14 residues. Trimming cost V 5 bases and J 2 bases, with 7 bases left between them. The CDR3 nucleotides read TGTGCCAGCAGCGCCACTCCTGGGGCCAACGTCCTGACTTTC. This codes for CASSATPGANVLTF.

This sequence joins TRBV4-3 and TRBJ2-4, with a weak D call TRBD1 (5 bases). Germline V gene sequence: CDR1 LGHNA, CDR2 YSLEER. The CDR3 is 17 amino acids. V lost 0 bases, J lost 2 bases, and 14 bases lay in between. The CDR3 region is CASSQDSGPRSKNIQYF. DNA for the CDR3: TGCGCCAGCAGCCAAGATTCAGGGCCAAGGTCCAAAAACATTCAGTACTTC.

The V gene is TRBV7-6, the J gene TRBJ1-5; possibly TRBD1 for D (5 bases). The CDR3 covers 14 residues. Germline CDR1 SGHVS, CDR2 FNYEAQ. Trimming removed 1 base at V and 6 bases at J, with 10 bases between. Here the CDR3 reads CASSLDTQGQPQHF. The CDR3 DNA reads as TGTGCCAGCAGCTTAGACACTCAGGGTCAGCCCCAGCATTTT.